This TCR beta chain is drawn from a study of Graves' ophthalmopathy and Graves' hyperthyroidism (dated by TCRdb to about 2018). About the full investigation: Peripheral blood was collected at initial diagnosis, before any treatment. In several hyperthyroidism patients, the T-cell repertoire of thyroid tissue was compared with the T-cell repertoire of blood. The 95 to 100 discovery patients were randomly split 7:3 into training and test sets. In total, approximately 140 blood samples were TCR-sequenced: some 40 ophthalmopathy, over 70 hyperthyroidism and some 17 hyperthyroidism-to-ophthalmopathy patients. To explore V-J signatures that separate ophthalmopathy from hyperthyroidism, a discovery set of about 100 patients was enrolled, consisting of about 45 with ophthalmopathy and around 60 with stable hyperthyroidism. An independent validation cohort comprised under 20 hyperthyroidism patients and roughly 15 patients who later progressed from hyperthyroidism to ophthalmopathy. TCR beta repertoire signatures were used to distinguish Graves' ophthalmopathy from Graves' hyperthyroidism and to predict progression to ophthalmopathy. Following sampling, methimazole starting at 30 mg daily was administered to hyperthyroidism patients, and high-dose intravenous methylprednisolone was administered to ophthalmopathy patients.

The junction carries 5 bases between V and J, which are trimmed by 2 bases and 1 base respectively. CDR1 and CDR2 are read off the germline V gene as MGHDK and SYGVNS. The CDR3 contains 13 residues, cysteine and phenylalanine counted. Only CDR3 DNA is held: 39 bases, read in frame from base 1. For repertoire sequencing, the TCR beta CDR3 regions were amplified from RNA transcripts. The first round of RT-PCR was done with HTBI primers and the Qiagen OneStep RT-PCR kit, and was followed by a second round of multiplex PCR, then size selection and purification. Sequencing of the libraries was carried out on an Illumina HiSeq2000 in paired-end mode with 100 bp reads. From the authors' description of their analysis: SOAPnuke was used to process the reads, removing any read that contained adapters or uncalled bases, had a mean Phred below 15, or lacked an exact match to the constant primer or identifier. COPE v1.2.5 was used to merge the high-quality paired reads. Each unique nucleotide sequence was defined as a clonotype, and clonotypes were aligned to IMGT TRB V, D and J references with MiTCR v1.1. The analysis was limited to V-J combinations with a frequency above 0.0001, which together covered 99.2% of repertoires. For each V-J combination, a TCR clonal expansion and chaos score was defined as the ratio of F50 clonal expansion to chaos observed in the TCRdist matrix. Welch's t-statistics and random forest were used to narrow the features down to more than 10 V-J combinations, which were then fed into a naive Bayes classifier. Thyroid-blood repertoire similarity was quantified with the Morisita-Horn index. TCRdb itself trimmed the public reads at Q25 with fastp, ran MiXCR and retained productive beta chains. Identical CDR3 protein sequences are pooled into one entry, listed with their most common genes and DNA. The V and J calls were not made by the authors but by TCRdb's processing. The sample data list 200,000 to 250,000 distinct CDR3 sequences, and under 30% of these were observed just once. Approximately 8.2% of the sample belongs to the ten largest clones.

Ophthalmopathy patients were characterized by moderately to severely active disease, a Clinical Activity Score of at least 3, a NOSPECS grade of at least 4, and a disease duration under 3 months. Anyone with other autoimmune diseases, uncontrolled infections, pregnancy or lactation was excluded from the study. Clinical symptoms, serum thyroxine, TRAb, thyroid ultrasound and orbital computed tomography were used for diagnosis. Using Ficoll-Paque density gradient centrifugation, PBMCs were isolated from over 8.5 ml of fresh peripheral blood. Total RNA was extracted with Trizol reagent and quality-checked on an Agilent 2100 Bioanalyzer. This clonotype was seen repeatedly, ten times or more. No cognate antigen has been identified for it. Base qualities were left out, and no much larger clone turns up one base away. Broad study findings and their caveats: Most expanded thyroid clonotypes with frequency above 0.001 were also detected in blood, suggesting blood repertoires may reflect the thyroid immune response. In validation, the model predicted ophthalmopathy progression with about 70% sensitivity and roughly 72% specificity; roughly eleven predicted patients were CT-confirmed with GO in a median of around 6.5 months. In cross-validation, the 13-signature model distinguished ophthalmopathy from stable hyperthyroidism with approximately 88% sensitivity and approximately 81% specificity, and in the test set the corresponding values were roughly 80% and 75%. No statistical method was used to predetermine the sample size, and group allocation was not hidden from the investigators.

The specimen was peripheral blood. Recombination connected TRBV25-1 to TRBJ1-1; no D gene is confidently identified. The clonotype comes from a man between 45 and 60 years old with Graves' ophthalmopathy. Donor details come from another sample of the same person, matched by shared clones. The DNA sequence is given as TGTGCCAGCAGTGAAGGGTGGAACACTGAAGCTTTCTTT. Its product reads: CASSEGWNTEAFF.